These 11 T cell receptor beta chains were sequenced from one sample in a study of shared clonotypes between healthy human individuals. As defined, naive CD8 cells were CD45RO-negative and positively selected for CCR7, with terminally differentiated effector memory CD45RA+ cells excluded. Repertoires were generated with immunoSEQ multiplex PCR, while TCRdb's copy carries only in-frame clones and drops some. The sample contains around 580,000 clones, 98% of which appear only once. Sequenced sample: naive CD8+ T cells sorted from blood. Receptors originate from a man younger than 45 in good health.

V gene TRBV10-3 combines with J gene TRBJ2-2, with 7 bases that match TRBD1. This CDR3 has 13 amino acids. CDR1 and CDR2 (germline): ENHRY, SYGVKD. Unmatched junction bases numbered 4, after V lost 6 bases and J lost 6 bases. The CDR3 DNA reads as TGTGCCATCAGGCAGGGGGTCCCCGGGGAGCTGTTTTTT. It specifies CAIRQGVPGELFF.

The gene calls are TRBV9 and TRBJ2-3, with 9 bases identical to TRBD2. Germline CDR1 SGDLS, CDR2 YYNGEE. CDR3 size: 14 residues. Unmatched junction bases numbered 7, after V lost 6 bases and J lost 5 bases. The CDR3 sequence: CASTAGGPKDTQYF. In DNA, the CDR3 is TGTGCCAGCACGGCGGGAGGGCCCAAAGATACGCAGTATTTT.

The chain is built from TRBV4-3 and TRBJ1-1; D ambiguous. Germline CDR1 and CDR2: LGHNA and YSLEER. Trimming cost V 0 bases and J 0 bases, with 11 bases left between them. The CDR3 is 16 residues long. This CDR3 reads CASSQDSVQVNTEAFF. The DNA of the CDR3 is TGCGCCAGCAGCCAAGATTCGGTGCAGGTGAACACTGAAGCTTTCTTT.

This sequence joins TRBV30 and TRBJ1-5, with unresolved D. Deletions cut 5 bases from V and 0 bases from J, with 8 bases between. The germline V gene has CDR1 GTSNPN and CDR2 SVGIG (reference sequence). CDR3 length: 13 amino acids. As DNA, the CDR3 is TGTGCCTGGGCAGTTGATAGCAATCAGCCCCAGCATTTT. Protein product: CAWAVDSNQPQHF. Full variable domain (rest looked up from reference TRBV30 and TRBJ1-5): SQTIHQWPATLVQPVGSPLSLECTVEGTSNPNLYWYRQAAGRGLQLLFYSVGIGQISSEVPQNLSASRPQDRQFILSSKKLLLSDSGFYLCAWAVDSNQPQHFGDGTRLSIL.

The genes are TRBV5-6 and TRBJ2-7; 13 nucleotides line up with TRBD2. Losses at the gene ends were 4 bases for V and 3 bases for J; bases not matched to a gene: 13. The CDR3 extends over 18 amino acids. Germline assignment: CDR1 SGHDT and CDR2 YYEEEE. The CDR3 sequence: CASSIGLAGVRSLYEQYF. The CDR3 DNA reads as TGTGCCAGCAGCATCGGACTAGCGGGAGTTCGTTCCCTCTACGAGCAGTACTTC.

This sequence joins TRBV13 and TRBJ1-4; the D gene is possibly TRBD1 (6 bases). With 4 bases removed from V and 6 bases from J, the gap between germline ends came to 15 bases. CDR1 is PRHDT, CDR2 FYEKMQ, per germline (reference sequence). The CDR3 runs to 15 residues. The CDR3 loop is CASSSTDRFDEKLFF. Written as DNA, the CDR3 is TGTGCCAGCAGCTCCACGGACAGATTTGATGAAAAACTGTTTTTT.

This sequence joins TRBV5-1 and TRBJ2-1, with D maybe TRBD2 (6 bases). Germline V lookup: CDR1 SGHRS, CDR2 YFSETQ. The CDR3 sequence is 13 residues long. V was shortened by 3 bases and J by 13 bases, with 17 bases between the two germline ends. As DNA, the CDR3 is TGCGCCAGCAGCTCCCCCTTGGGGGGAATTCAGTTCTTC. Translation: CASSSPLGGIQFF.

The gene calls are TRBV7-3 and TRBJ1-2; TRBD1 matches at 7 bases. CDR3 length: 14 amino acids. Germline V gene data show CDR1 as SGHTA and CDR2 as FQGTGA. V lost 4 bases and J lost 7; bases outside the gene matches: 9. The CDR3 here is CASSSSGGGGGYTF. CDR3 DNA sequence: TGTGCCAGCAGCTCATCAGGGGGAGGAGGTGGCTACACCTTC.

This sequence joins TRBV7-9 and TRBJ2-1; D not resolved. V lost 5 bases, J lost 3 bases, and 11 bases lay in between. The CDR3 is 14 amino acids. Germline CDR1 is SEHNR and CDR2 is FQNEAQ (reference sequence). CDR3 DNA: TGTGCCAGCAGCCCCCCCAACAGCTACAATGAGCAGTTCTTC. It encodes CASSPPNSYNEQFF.

This chain links TRBV27 with TRBJ2-1; tentatively, D is TRBD1 (6 bases). CDR1 is MNHEY and CDR2 is SMNVEV in the germline V gene (reference sequence). This CDR3 is 14 amino acids long. The V and J ends lost 5 bases and 6 bases respectively, with 14 bases between them. The CDR3 DNA sequence: TGTGCCAGCAGTCAGGGGCTAGGTTCCAATGAGCAGTTCTTC. Protein sequence: CASSQGLGSNEQFF.

V gene TRBV6-5 combines with J gene TRBJ2-7, with a tentative D call TRBD2 (6 bases). Trimming took off 5 bases at V and 2 bases at J, with 16 bases between the two ends. CDR1 is MNHEY and CDR2 is SVGAGI in the germline V gene. This CDR3 region has 15 residues. Here the CDR3 reads CASSIGDFGAYEQYF. The CDR3 DNA sequence: TGTGCCAGCAGTATAGGGGACTTCGGTGCCTACGAGCAGTACTTC.